Only a few counts were recorded for the clone carrying this T cell receptor (beta chain). Its matching antigen is unknown. The data are from a study of shared clonotypes between healthy human individuals. Study-level findings and limits: On the whole, naive subsets had larger estimated richness than memory subsets had. Shared clonotypes: about 5% naive CD4, 3% to 3.5% naive CD8, over 2% memory CD4, around 0.4% memory CD8. Clonotypes shared by all four sorted-subset donors had higher generation probabilities than non-shared clonotypes.

Trimming left V 3 bases short and J 1 base short, with 12 bases between. In germline, CDR1 is SGHDT, CDR2 YYEEEE. The CDR3 contains 15 residues. Each subset's genomic DNA was split evenly across several immunoSEQ plates. The data were produced by immunoSEQ multiplex PCR, yet TCRdb's version contains in-frame clones alone and is incomplete. The repertoire holds about 1.1 million clones, with approximately 75% as singletons. This clonotype was sampled from a man aged 18 to 29 in good health. Some clones in this sample may be carry-over from other donors' samples. V and J are TRBV5-6 and TRBJ2-3; D is unclear. The material sequenced was memory CD4+ T cells from PBMCs. The subset was: CD45RA-negative fraction. Here the CDR3 reads CASSSWAAGTDTQYF. The CDR3 DNA reads as TGTGCCAGCAGCTCCTGGGCTGCGGGCACAGATACGCAGTATTTT.